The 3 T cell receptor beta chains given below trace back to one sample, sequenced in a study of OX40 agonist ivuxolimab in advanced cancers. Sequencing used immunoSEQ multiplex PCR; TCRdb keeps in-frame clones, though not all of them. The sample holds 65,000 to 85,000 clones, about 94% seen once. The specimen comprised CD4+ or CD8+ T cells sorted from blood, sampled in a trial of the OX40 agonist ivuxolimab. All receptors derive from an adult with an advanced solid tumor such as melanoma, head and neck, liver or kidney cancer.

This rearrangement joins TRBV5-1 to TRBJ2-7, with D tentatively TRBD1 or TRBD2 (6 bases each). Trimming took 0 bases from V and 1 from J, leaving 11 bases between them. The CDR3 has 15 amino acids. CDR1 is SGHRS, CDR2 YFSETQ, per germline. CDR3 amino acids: CASSLARGASYEQYF. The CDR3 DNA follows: TGCGCCAGCAGCTTGGCGAGGGGGGCGTCCTACGAGCAGTACTTC.

Written as DNA, the CDR3 is TGTGCCAGCAGTTACGGAGACACCATATATTTT. It encodes CASSYGDTIYF. The chain links TRBV6-5 to TRBJ1-3; no clear D. This CDR3 contains 11 residues. The V gene lost 2 bases and the J gene lost 8 bases, with 4 bases spanning the gap. The germline V gene encodes CDR1 MNHEY and CDR2 SVGAGI.

The CDR3 sequence is CASSLEGGQTETQYF. CDR3 nucleotides: TGTGCCAGCAGCTTAGAGGGGGGTCAGACCGAGACCCAGTACTTC. This chain uses TRBV7-2 with TRBJ2-5, with D perhaps given as TRBD1 or TRBD2 (6 bases each). The V gene lost 1 base and the J gene lost 5 bases, with 14 bases spanning the gap. There are 15 residues in the CDR3. Looked up from germline, CDR1 is SGHTA and CDR2 is FQGNSA.